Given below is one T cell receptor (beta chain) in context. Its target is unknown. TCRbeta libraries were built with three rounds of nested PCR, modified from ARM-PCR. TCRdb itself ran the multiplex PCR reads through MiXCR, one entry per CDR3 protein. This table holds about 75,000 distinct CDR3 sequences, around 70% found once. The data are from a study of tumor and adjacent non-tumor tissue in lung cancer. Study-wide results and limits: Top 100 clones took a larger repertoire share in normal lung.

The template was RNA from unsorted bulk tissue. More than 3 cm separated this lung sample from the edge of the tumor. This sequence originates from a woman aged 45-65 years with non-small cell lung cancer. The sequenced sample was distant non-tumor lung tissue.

The CDR3 region is CSVAMGFQETQYF. DNA of the CDR3: TGCAGCGTTGCCATGGGGTTCCAAGAGACCCAGTACTTC. The rearrangement uses TRBV29-1 and TRBJ2-5; unclear D gene. Germline V lookup: CDR1 SQVTM, CDR2 ANQGSEA. The ends were cut back, 4 bases at V and 1 base at J, with 10 bases in the middle. CDR3 length: 13 amino acids. Full variable domain (rest looked up from reference TRBV29-1 and TRBJ2-5): SAVISQKPSRDICQRGTSLTIQCQVDSQVTMMFWYRQQPGQSLTLIATANQGSEATYESGFVIDKFPISRPNLTFSTLTVSNMSPEDSSIYLCSVAMGFQETQYFGPGTRLLVL.